Listed below are T cell receptor beta chains from one sample, sequenced in a study of blood T cell repertoires in COVID-19. Clones were sequenced by immunoSEQ multiplex PCR, and TCRdb holds only the in-frame ones, with some missing. The data contain roughly 180,000 clones, 75% to 90% of them singletons. Sequenced input: peripheral blood. These receptors all stem from a woman aged 55 to 70 with acute or convalescent COVID-19. The CDR3 runs from the conserved cysteine through the conserved F or W. A D gene is named only where the DNA matches it firmly. Size tells how often a clone was seen (once, few, many) or the class of an expanded clone, and some rows leave it out.

clone_size	d_call	v_call	j_call	cdr3_aa	cdr3_nt
.	TRBD2	TRBV11-2	TRBJ2-1	CASSPGGFWTPYNEQFF	TGTGCCAGCAGCCCCGGGGGGTTTTGGACCCCGTACAATGAGCAGTTCTTC
.	.	TRBV7-2	TRBJ1-6	CASSATWNSPLHF	TGTGCCAGCAGCGCGACATGGAATTCACCCCTCCACTTT
.	.	TRBV19	TRBJ1-1	CASSIGYLNTEAFF	TGTGCCAGTAGTATAGGCTATTTGAACACTGAAGCTTTCTTT
.	TRBD1	TRBV24-1	TRBJ2-1	CATSRTGRINEQFF	TGTGCCACCAGTCGGACAGGGAGGATCAATGAGCAGTTCTTC
.	.	TRBV19	TRBJ1-1	CASSIVGATEPAFF	TGTGCCAGTAGTATAGTTGGGGCCACCGAGCCAGCTTTCTTT
.	.	TRBV7-2	TRBJ1-1	CASSLAGGGTEAFF	TGTGCCAGCAGCTTAGCGGGAGGGGGGACTGAAGCTTTCTTT
.	.	TRBV2	TRBJ1-2	CASRADLEHGGYTF	TGTGCCAGCAGGGCAGATTTGGAGCACGGCGGCTACACCTTC
.	TRBD2	TRBV6-1	TRBJ2-7	CASSELRLAGDSYEQYF	TGTGCCAGCAGTGAATTGCGTCTAGCGGGAGACTCCTACGAGCAGTACTTC
.	TRBD1	TRBV5-1	TRBJ1-2	CASGTRQGDRPYGYTF	TGCGCCAGCGGAACCCGACAGGGGGACCGGCCATATGGCTACACCTTC
few	.	TRBV10-2	TRBJ2-1	CASSDPGSAENYNEQFF	TGCGCCAGCAGTGACCCTGGGTCAGCGGAGAACTACAATGAGCAGTTCTTC
.	.	TRBV5-1	TRBJ2-2	CASSLGTSRELFF	TGCGCCAGCAGCTTGGGTACTAGCAGGGAGCTGTTTTTT
.	.	TRBV7-9	TRBJ1-2	CASRSTGNKGGYTF	TGTGCCAGCAGATCTACAGGGAATAAAGGTGGCTACACCTTC
.	TRBD1	TRBV19	TRBJ2-1	CASSVGTGLGNEQFF	TGTGCCAGTAGTGTCGGGACAGGTCTAGGGAATGAGCAGTTCTTC
.	.	TRBV4-2	TRBJ2-3	CASSQFTYTDTQYF	TGTGCCAGCAGCCAATTTACATACACAGATACGCAGTATTTT
.	TRBD1	TRBV28	TRBJ1-3	CASGQGGRNTIYF	TGTGCCAGCGGACAGGGAGGGAGAAACACCATATATTTT
once	TRBD2	TRBV9	TRBJ2-1	CASSPSGLAGVNEQFF	TGTGCCAGCAGCCCAAGCGGGCTAGCGGGAGTCAATGAGCAGTTCTTC
once	.	TRBV9	TRBJ1-3	CASSVDPSSSGNTIYF	TGTGCCAGCAGCGTAGATCCGAGTAGCTCTGGAAACACCATATATTTT
.	.	TRBV9	TRBJ1-3	CASSVAISGFDTIYF	TGTGCCAGCAGCGTAGCTATTAGCGGGTTCGACACCATATATTTT
.	TRBD2	TRBV7-3	TRBJ2-1	CASSPGTSGRSSYNEQFF	TGTGCCAGCAGCCCCGGGACTAGCGGGAGGTCCTCCTACAATGAGCAGTTCTTC
.	.	TRBV30	TRBJ1-2	CAWNFRGKESYTF	TGTGCCTGGAATTTCAGAGGGAAAGAGAGCTACACCTTC
.	TRBD2	TRBV9	TRBJ2-1	CASSVGIGRNYNEQFF	TGTGCCAGCAGCGTAGGGATCGGGAGGAACTACAATGAGCAGTTCTTC
few	.	TRBV5-5	TRBJ1-5	CASSLAGFNQPQHF	TGTGCCAGCAGCTTGGCAGGGTTCAATCAGCCCCAGCATTTT
.	.	TRBV25-1	TRBJ1-2	CASSGTGATYGYTF	TGTGCCAGCAGTGGAACAGGCGCGACCTATGGCTACACCTTC
.	.	TRBV19	TRBJ1-6	CASSTHGGSSPLHF	TGTGCCAGTAGTACCCATGGGGGGAGTTCACCCCTCCACTTT
.	TRBD1	TRBV10-1	TRBJ1-5	CASSESTGEEGQPQHF	TGCGCCAGCAGTGAGTCAACAGGGGAGGAAGGCCAGCCCCAGCATTTT
.	.	TRBV6-5	TRBJ2-1	CASKEGQSYNEQFF	TGTGCCAGCAAGGAGGGGCAGTCCTACAATGAGCAGTTCTTC
.	.	TRBV19	TRBJ1-3	CASIERAGNTIYF	TGTGCCAGTATAGAGCGGGCGGGAAACACCATATATTTT
.	.	TRBV18	TRBJ1-3	CASSPQRTAMSSGNTIYF	TGTGCCAGCTCACCACAGAGGACAGCCATGAGCTCTGGAAACACCATATATTTT
.	.	TRBV4-1	TRBJ1-5	CASSLDTGSSNQPQHF	TGCGCCAGCAGCTTAGACACAGGCAGCAGCAATCAGCCCCAGCATTTT
.	TRBD1	TRBV28	TRBJ1-2	CASSLPGTVNYGYTF	TGTGCCAGCAGCTTACCTGGGACAGTTAACTATGGCTACACCTTC
.	TRBD2	TRBV10-3	TRBJ2-5	CAISVGTSGRGARETQYF	TGTGCCATATCGGTAGGGACTAGCGGGAGGGGAGCGCGTGAGACCCAGTACTTC
.	.	TRBV9	TRBJ2-2	CASSVPGPVPRLPGAGELFF	TGTGCCAGCAGCGTACCCGGCCCAGTCCCCCGGTTGCCGGGGGCCGGGGAGCTGTTTTTT
.	TRBD1	TRBV11-3	TRBJ2-1	CASSPHRGTDEQFF	TGTGCCAGCAGCCCACACAGGGGGACGGATGAGCAGTTCTTC
.	.	TRBV5-1	TRBJ2-7	CASSPLPGEVGEQYF	TGCGCCAGCAGCCCGCTTCCGGGAGAGGTAGGGGAGCAGTACTTC
.	.	TRBV21-1	TRBJ2-3	CASSKVGDTDTQYF	TGTGCCAGCAGCAAAGTGGGAGACACAGATACGCAGTATTTT
.	TRBD1	TRBV3-1/TRBV3-2	TRBJ1-1	CASSQSGGRNTEAFF	TGTGCCAGCAGCCAATCAGGGGGCAGGAACACTGAAGCTTTCTTT
.	TRBD2	TRBV15	TRBJ2-2	CATSRRLALNTGELFF	TGTGCCACCAGCAGACGACTAGCGTTGAACACCGGGGAGCTGTTTTTT
.	TRBD1	TRBV30	TRBJ1-2	CAWSETGLGGYTF	TGTGCCTGGAGCGAGACAGGGCTTGGGGGCTACACCTTC
.	TRBD1	TRBV7-9	TRBJ2-7	CASSRRTGIYEQYF	TGTGCCAGCAGCCGAAGGACAGGGATCTACGAGCAGTACTTC
.	.	TRBV6-1	TRBJ1-1	CASSEIGRGWEAFF	TGTGCCAGCAGTGAAATTGGTAGGGGTTGGGAAGCTTTCTTT
.	.	TRBV27	TRBJ1-3	CASRPPAVQGGGNTIYF	TGTGCCAGCAGACCCCCCGCAGTACAGGGTGGCGGAAACACCATATATTTT
.	TRBD1	TRBV12-5	TRBJ2-3	CASAQGAGETDTQYF	TGTGCTAGTGCCCAGGGGGCAGGGGAGACAGATACGCAGTATTTT
.	.	TRBV2	TRBJ1-1	CASSAGRINTEAFF	TGTGCCAGCTCCGCGGGGCGCATAAACACTGAAGCTTTCTTT
.	.	TRBV27	TRBJ1-5	CASRDSPPDRGNQPQHF	TGTGCCAGCCGAGATTCCCCTCCCGACAGAGGCAATCAGCCCCAGCATTTT
.	TRBD1	TRBV6-1	TRBJ1-1	CASSEAQGVGAFF	TGTGCCAGCAGTGAAGCGCAGGGGGTGGGCGCTTTCTTT
once	.	TRBV7-6	TRBJ2-3	CASSSTQLITDTQYF	TGTGCCAGCAGCTCGACACAGCTAATCACAGATACGCAGTATTTT
once	TRBD1	TRBV11-3	TRBJ2-5	CASSLTGGGGETQYF	TGTGCCAGCAGCTTAACAGGGGGCGGGGGTGAGACCCAGTACTTC
.	.	TRBV28	TRBJ1-3	CASSFTLDGGGNTIYF	TGTGCCAGCAGTTTTACGCTGGACGGCGGAGGGAACACCATATATTTT
.	.	TRBV7-8	TRBJ2-7	CASSLGRGSEQYF	TGTGCCAGCAGCTTAGGGAGAGGGAGCGAGCAGTACTTC
.	.	TRBV19	TRBJ1-2	CASSRQYGYTF	TGTGCCAGTAGCAGACAGTATGGCTACACCTTC
.	TRBD1	TRBV27	TRBJ1-2	CASSLEGTGGGYTF	TGTGCCAGCAGTTTAGAAGGGACAGGGGGAGGCTACACCTTC
.	.	TRBV10-2	TRBJ1-5	CASSEGANQPQHF	TGCGCCAGCAGTGAGGGGGCTAATCAGCCCCAGCATTTT
.	TRBD2	TRBV11-2	TRBJ2-1	CASSLEGGGRRYNEQFF	TGTGCCAGCAGCTTAGAGGGTGGCGGGAGGAGATACAATGAGCAGTTCTTC
.	TRBD1	TRBV11-2	TRBJ1-1	CASSPDRGVWSTEAFF	TGTGCCAGCAGCCCTGACAGGGGGGTCTGGAGCACTGAAGCTTTCTTT
.	.	TRBV2	TRBJ2-5	CASSVNEGTQYF	TGTGCCAGCAGTGTAAACGAGGGGACCCAGTACTTC
once	.	TRBV6-1	TRBJ1-2	CASSEAFRGTDGYTF	TGTGCCAGCAGTGAAGCCTTCAGGGGAACGGATGGCTACACCTTC
.	.	TRBV5-4	TRBJ1-2	CASSRDSLYGYTF	TGTGCCAGCAGCCGGGACTCTCTCTATGGCTACACCTTC
.	.	TRBV6-5	TRBJ1-3	CATCPAQGLRYTIYF	TGTGCCACCTGCCCAGCCCAGGGACTAAGGTACACCATATATTTT
.	.	TRBV12-3/TRBV12-4	TRBJ1-2	CASSSYREGGYTF	TGTGCCAGCAGTTCTTACAGGGAGGGTGGCTACACCTTC